The 25 T cell receptor beta chains in this list originate from one sample, sequenced in a study of CD8+ T cells in alopecia areata. Extracted RNA was reverse transcribed into cDNA, the sequencing template. Method: immunoSEQ multiplex PCR; TCRdb's copy keeps in-frame clones and lacks some. The sample shows approximately 150,000 clones, roughly half of them seen only once. The source material was CD4+ T cells sorted from blood, sampled at week 0. The receptors derive from a human donor with alopecia areata.

This rearrangement joins TRBV5-6 to TRBJ1-4; D unclear. CDR1 and CDR2 (germline): SGHDT, YYEEEE. CDR3 length: 12 residues. V was pared by 0 bases and J by 8 bases, with 5 bases between. CDR3 coding DNA: TGTGCCAGCAGCTTGGAGCAGGAAAAACTGTTTTTT. Translating gives CASSLEQEKLFF.

This chain joins TRBV2 and TRBJ2-2; 9 bases match TRBD2. The CDR3 length is 16 residues. Germline values: CDR1 SNHLY, CDR2 FYNNEI. The junction had 14 bases not matched to a gene; V was cut back by 7 bases and J by 8 bases. The CDR3 protein is CASNTGTGLASGELFF. In nucleotides, the CDR3 is TGTGCCAGCAATACGGGTACGGGACTAGCTTCGGGGGAGCTGTTTTTT. Complete variable domain (other parts from reference TRBV2 and TRBJ2-2): EPEVTQTPSHQVTQMGQEVILRCVPISNHLYFYWYRQILGQKVEFLVSFYNNEISEKSEIFDDQFSVERPDGSNFTLKIRSTKLEDSAMYFCASNTGTGLASGELFFGEGSRLTVL.

There are a few counts of this clone. The chain couples TRBV7-3 to TRBJ2-2; a weak D match, TRBD2 (6 bases). This CDR3 spans 15 amino acids. V was trimmed by 1 base and J by 5 bases, leaving 11 bases between them. Germline loops: CDR1 SGHTA, CDR2 FQGTGA. CDR3 nucleotide sequence: TGTGCCAGCAGCTTAAGGAGAGGAGGGACCGGGGAGCTGTTTTTT. Residues: CASSLRRGGTGELFF.

This clone appeared a few times. Other DNA sequences within the sample encode an identical CDR3. DNA for the CDR3: TGCAGCGTTGAAACAGCTAACTATGGCTACACCTTC. Protein: CSVETANYGYTF. The chain is built from TRBV29-1 and TRBJ1-2; no clear D gene. The CDR3 spans 12 residues. V lost 2 bases and J 0 bases, leaving 4 bases between the germline ends. Germline lookup yields CDR1 SQVTM and CDR2 ANQGSEA. The full variable domain, rest sourced from reference TRBV29-1 and TRBJ1-2, is SAVISQKPSRDICQRGTSLTIQCQVDSQVTMMFWYRQQPGQSLTLIATANQGSEATYESGFVIDKFPISRPNLTFSTLTVSNMSPEDSSIYLCSVETANYGYTFGSGTRLTVV.

The chain uses TRBV7-2 and TRBJ2-1; 7 positions agree with TRBD2. CDR3 length: 14 amino acids. Per germline, CDR1 SGHTA and CDR2 FQGNSA. Losses at the gene ends were 5 bases for V and 3 bases for J; bases not matched to a gene: 4. The CDR3 sequence: CASSPPGGYNEQFF. The CDR3 nucleotides are TGTGCCAGCAGCCCCCCGGGAGGCTACAATGAGCAGTTCTTC.

This CDR3 is CASSSSGTATNEKLFF. The CDR3 DNA reads as TGCGCCAGCAGCTCATCCGGGACCGCAACTAATGAAAAACTGTTTTTT. The rearrangement links TRBV5-1 to TRBJ1-4; weak D call: TRBD1 (5 bases). V lost 3 bases and J 0 bases, leaving 12 bases between the germline ends. The CDR3 spans 16 residues. Germline V CDR1 and CDR2: SGHRS, YFSETQ.

A note on this clone: Other DNA sequences of this sample code for an identical CDR3. CDR3 sequence: CAWTRENTIYF. As DNA, the CDR3 is TGTGCCTGGACCAGGGAGAACACCATATATTTT. V gene TRBV30 combines with J gene TRBJ1-3; D perhaps matches TRBD1 (5 bases). CDR3 size: 11 residues. Per germline, CDR1 GTSNPN and CDR2 SVGIG (reference sequence). V lost 4 bases to trimming and J lost 7 bases, with 8 bases between them.

This clone was seen a few times. This chain uses TRBV13 with TRBJ1-1; D is perhaps TRBD1 (5 bases). Germline assignment: CDR1 PRHDT and CDR2 FYEKMQ (reference sequence). The ends were cut back, 5 bases at V and 0 bases at J, with 13 bases in the middle. The CDR3 has 15 amino acids. The CDR3 region is CASSPGGTVNTEAFF. The DNA for the CDR3 is TGTGCCAGCAGCCCCGGGGGAACAGTGAACACTGAAGCTTTCTTT. Drawing the rest from reference TRBV13 and TRBJ1-1, the complete variable domain is AAGVIQSPRHLIKEKRETATLKCYPIPRHDTVYWYQQGPGQDPQFLISFYEKMQSDKGSIPDRFSAQQFSDYHSELNMSSLELGDSALYFCASSPGGTVNTEAFFGQGTRLTVV.

The chain links TRBV10-1 to TRBJ1-1, with TRBD1 matching over 8 bases. The V segment lost 6 bases and the J segment 7 bases; nucleotides outside the gene matches: 7. CDR1 and CDR2 (germline): WNHNN, SYGVQD (reference sequence). CDR3 length equals 13 residues. CDR3 sequence: CASSARTGNEAFF. Written as DNA, the CDR3 is TGCGCCAGCAGCGCTCGGACAGGGAATGAAGCTTTCTTT.

Remarks on this clone: This CDR3 is also generated by other DNA sequences in the sample. The V gene is TRBV29-1, the J gene TRBJ2-5; perhaps TRBD1 as D (7 bases). Germline CDR1 and CDR2: SQVTM and ANQGSEA. The CDR3 contains 12 residues. V gave up 6 bases and J gave up 5 bases, with 13 bases separating them. The DNA of the CDR3 is TGCAGCGTCGGAGGGGGCGGCGAGACCCAGTACTTC. Translating it yields CSVGGGGETQYF.

This clone appeared a few times. The chain has TRBV29-1 and TRBJ2-7; D might be TRBD1 (5 bases). The ends were cut back, 6 bases at V and 1 base at J, with 19 bases in the middle. The CDR3 spans 15 residues. The germline V gene has CDR1 SQVTM and CDR2 ANQGSEA. The CDR3 reads CSVGAQGSISYEQYF. The CDR3 DNA reads TGCAGCGTCGGAGCCCAGGGTTCGATATCCTACGAGCAGTACTTC.

V usage is TRBV30 and J usage is TRBJ1-5; 9 bases are shared with TRBD1. The V and J ends lost 4 bases and 2 bases, in that order; junction bases with no gene match: 6. The germline V gene encodes CDR1 GTSNPN and CDR2 SVGIG (reference sequence). CDR3 length: 15 residues. The CDR3 sequence: CAWTLGTGRNQPQHF. The CDR3 coding sequence is TGTGCCTGGACTCTAGGGACAGGGCGCAATCAGCCCCAGCATTTT.

The V gene is TRBV29-1, the J gene TRBJ1-1; tentative D call: TRBD1 (5 bases). The CDR3 totals 14 residues. The V end lost 5 bases, the J end lost 4 bases, and 17 bases lay between the germline ends. The germline V gene has CDR1 SQVTM and CDR2 ANQGSEA. CDR3: CSVHRQYQGTEAFF. CDR3 sequence (DNA): TGCAGCGTTCACAGACAGTATCAGGGCACTGAAGCTTTCTTT. Using reference TRBV29-1 and TRBJ1-1 for the parts outside the CDR3, the full variable domain is SAVISQKPSRDICQRGTSLTIQCQVDSQVTMMFWYRQQPGQSLTLIATANQGSEATYESGFVIDKFPISRPNLTFSTLTVSNMSPEDSSIYLCSVHRQYQGTEAFFGQGTRLTVV.

The chain couples TRBV30 to TRBJ2-1; the match to TRBD2 covers 9 bases. The V and J ends lost 4 bases and 1 base, in that order; junction bases with no gene match: 5. The V gene's germline CDR1 is GTSNPN and CDR2 SVGIG (reference sequence). This CDR3 is built from 15 residues. The chain's CDR3 is CAWTLSGRSYNEQFF. CDR3 bases: TGTGCCTGGACCCTTAGCGGGAGATCCTACAATGAGCAGTTCTTC.

This clone was recorded only once. V usage is TRBV19 and J usage is TRBJ2-3, with TRBD2 identical over 15 bases. The CDR3 is 15 residues long. Germline CDR1 is LNHDA and CDR2 is SQIVND (reference sequence). V shed 8 bases and J 4 bases; nucleotides not matched to a gene: 4. The CDR3 bases are TGTGCCAGTCGTGGACTAGCGGGAGGGGCAGATACGCAGTATTTT. Its protein product is CASRGLAGGADTQYF.

This clone was counted a few times. The rearrangement links TRBV7-9 to TRBJ2-3; D call uncertain. Trimming pared 7 bases from V and 2 bases from J, leaving 16 bases between. In germline, CDR1 is SEHNR, CDR2 FQNEAQ (reference sequence). The CDR3 is 15 amino acids. Here the CDR3 reads CASTVPRSNTDTQYF. CDR3 nucleotides: TGTGCCAGCACCGTCCCCCGATCCAACACAGATACGCAGTATTTT. Supplemented by reference TRBV7-9 and TRBJ2-3, the full variable domain reads DTGVSQNPRHKITKRGQNVTFRCDPISEHNRLYWYRQTLGQGPEFLTYFQNEAQLEKSRLLSDRFSAERPKGSFSTLEIQRTEQGDSAMYLCASTVPRSNTDTQYFGPGTRLTVL.

J is TRBJ2-2 and V is TRBV7-8; D is unclear. The germline CDR1 and CDR2 sequences are SGHVS and FQNEAQ. The germline V and J ends were trimmed by 0 bases and 3 bases, with 8 bases remaining between them. This CDR3 comprises 15 residues. The CDR3: CASSLAGQYTGELFF. Written as DNA, the CDR3 is TGTGCCAGCAGCTTAGCTGGCCAGTACACCGGGGAGCTGTTTTTT.

The chain is built from TRBV28 and TRBJ2-3; weak D call: TRBD2 (6 bases). Germline V gene sequence: CDR1 MDHEN, CDR2 SYDVKM. The CDR3 has 11 amino acids. V was pared by 7 bases and J by 9 bases, with 11 bases between. CDR3 bases: TGTGCCAGCACGCGGGAAGACACGCAGTATTTT. Amino acids: CASTREDTQYF. Full variable domain (outside the CDR3, taken from reference TRBV28 and TRBJ2-3): DVKVTQSSRYLVKRTGEKVFLECVQDMDHENMFWYRQDPGLGLRLIYFSYDVKMKEKGDIPEGYSVSREKKERFSLILESASTNQTSMYLCASTREDTQYFGPGTRLTVL.

This clone was seen only a few times. The rearrangement joins TRBV29-1 to TRBJ1-2, with D perhaps TRBD1 (5 bases). CDR1 is SQVTM and CDR2 is ANQGSEA in the germline V gene. The CDR3 runs to 12 residues. Between the trimmed V and J ends, which lost 2 bases and 2 bases, there was a span of 6 bases. The CDR3 loop reads CSVEKGNYGYTF. The DNA of the CDR3 is TGCAGCGTTGAAAAGGGGAACTATGGCTACACCTTC.

Only a few counts were recorded for this clone. The chain couples TRBV29-1 to TRBJ2-1; weak D call: TRBD2 (6 bases). The germline V gene has CDR1 SQVTM and CDR2 ANQGSEA. Trimming pared 4 bases from V and 5 bases from J, leaving 12 bases between. This CDR3 spans 13 amino acids. The DNA of the CDR3 is TGCAGCGTTGGACGGGAGTCCCACAATGAGCAGTTCTTC. This encodes CSVGRESHNEQFF.

The chain employs TRBV30 and TRBJ2-5; 9 bases agree with TRBD1. The CDR3 loop spans 14 amino acids. J lost 5 bases, V lost 3 bases, and 7 bases had no gene match. CDR1 and CDR2 from the germline V gene are GTSNPN and SVGIG (reference sequence). The CDR3 region has the DNA TGTGCCTGGAGGGCACAGGGGGCAGGCGAGACCCAGTACTTC. This codes for CAWRAQGAGETQYF.

The J gene is TRBJ2-4, the V gene TRBV5-1; maybe TRBD1 (6 bases). V lost 2 bases and J 5 bases, leaving 14 bases between the germline ends. Germline CDR1 SGHRS, CDR2 YFSETQ. The CDR3 length is 15 residues. The CDR3 DNA reads as TGCGCCAGCAGCTTACAGGGAGAAGGGCAAAACATTCAGTACTTC. It yields the protein CASSLQGEGQNIQYF.

The CDR3: CASSVSTGGSRNNQPQHF. Here the CDR3 DNA reads TGTGCCAGCAGCGTGAGCACGGGGGGTTCCCGCAACAATCAGCCCCAGCATTTT. The chain recombines TRBV13 with TRBJ1-5, with D tentatively TRBD1 (5 bases). The ends were cut back, 5 bases at V and 3 bases at J, with 23 bases in the middle. CDR3 length equals 18 residues. The V gene's germline CDR1 is PRHDT and CDR2 FYEKMQ (reference sequence).

In this sample, this clone turned up a few times. The chain couples TRBV14 to TRBJ2-5; D is unclear. The CDR3 runs to 13 residues. The V gene lost 3 bases and the J gene lost 5 bases, with 10 bases spanning the gap. Germline V gene sequence: CDR1 SGHDN, CDR2 FVKESK. The chain's CDR3 is CASSHADAETQYF. DNA for the CDR3: TGTGCCAGCAGCCACGCGGACGCGGAGACCCAGTACTTC.

This chain joins TRBV7-9 and TRBJ2-3; D is perhaps TRBD2 (5 bases). Trimming took off 6 bases at V and 8 bases at J, with 9 bases between the two ends. The CDR3 is made up of 11 amino acids. From germline, CDR1 is SEHNR and CDR2 FQNEAQ (reference sequence). The DNA of the CDR3 is TGTGCCAGCAGTTGGAGCGGTACGCAGTATTTT. Protein sequence: CASSWSGTQYF. Variable domain in full (rest from reference TRBV7-9 and TRBJ2-3): DTGVSQNPRHKITKRGQNVTFRCDPISEHNRLYWYRQTLGQGPEFLTYFQNEAQLEKSRLLSDRFSAERPKGSFSTLEIQRTEQGDSAMYLCASSWSGTQYFGPGTRLTVL.